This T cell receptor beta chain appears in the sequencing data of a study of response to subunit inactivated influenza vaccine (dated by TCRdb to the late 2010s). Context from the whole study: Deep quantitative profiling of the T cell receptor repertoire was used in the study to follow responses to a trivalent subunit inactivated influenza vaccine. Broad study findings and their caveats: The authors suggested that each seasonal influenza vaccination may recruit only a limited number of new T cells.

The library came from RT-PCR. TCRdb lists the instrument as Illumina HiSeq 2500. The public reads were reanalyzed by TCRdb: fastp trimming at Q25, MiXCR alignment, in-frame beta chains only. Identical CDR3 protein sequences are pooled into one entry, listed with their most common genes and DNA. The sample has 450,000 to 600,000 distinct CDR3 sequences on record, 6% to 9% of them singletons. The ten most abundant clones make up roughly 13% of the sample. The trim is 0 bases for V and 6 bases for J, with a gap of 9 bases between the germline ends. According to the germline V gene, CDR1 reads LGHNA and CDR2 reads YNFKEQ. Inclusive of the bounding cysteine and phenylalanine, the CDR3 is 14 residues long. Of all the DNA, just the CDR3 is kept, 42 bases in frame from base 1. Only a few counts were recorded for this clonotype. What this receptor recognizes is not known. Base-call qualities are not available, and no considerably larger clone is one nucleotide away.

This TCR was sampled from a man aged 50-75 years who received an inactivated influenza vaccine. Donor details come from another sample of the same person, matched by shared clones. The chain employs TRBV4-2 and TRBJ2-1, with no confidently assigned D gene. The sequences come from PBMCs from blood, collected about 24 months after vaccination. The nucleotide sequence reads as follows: TGTGCCAGCAGCCAAGACCCCAGAAGCAATGAGCAGTTCTTC. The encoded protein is CASSQDPRSNEQFF.